Sequencing of this TCR beta chain was carried out in a study of PD-1 blockade in classical Hodgkin lymphoma. Profiled with immunoSEQ multiplex PCR; TCRdb holds only in-frame clones, not every one. The repertoire holds approximately 26,000 clones, with roughly 78% as singletons. Specified time point: cycle 4 day 1 (C4D1), after five to seven weeks of nivolumab. All trial patients relapsed after autologous stem cell transplantation. The CDR3 consists of 15 residues. V was pared by 0 bases and J by 2 bases, with 9 bases between. Germline V gene sequence: CDR1 MRHNA, CDR2 SNTAGT. This receptor was obtained from a human donor with classical Hodgkin lymphoma. The chain uses TRBV6-4 and TRBJ2-3; the D is unclear. Source: peripheral blood mononuclear cells (PBMCs), taken before the fourth cycle of nivolumab. CDR3 sequence: CASSDSTDPTDTQYF. CDR3 bases: TGTGCCAGCAGTGACTCCACAGATCCCACAGATACGCAGTATTTT.